This T cell receptor beta chain was sequenced during a study of CD8 T cells in ankylosing spondylitis. Notes on the study in general: Some of the motif variants had earlier been found in reactive arthritis patients' fluid and blood. With a CD8+ phenotype, disease-linked clones were relatively rare in peripheral blood. Ankylosing spondylitis blood appeared to carry a characteristic TCR beta motif of roughly 8 highly homologous variants. Reportedly, matched ankylosing spondylitis synovial fluid was significantly enriched for disease-linked clones.

Quantitative barcoded 5'-RACE was used to prepare TCR beta libraries. TCRdb redid the calling of the 5' RACE reads with MiXCR, one entry per CDR3 protein. The data show some 800,000 distinct CDR3 sequences, 10% to 15% seen once. This clonotype was seen only a few times. Its antigen is still unknown. The CDR3 is 14 amino acids. Germline V CDR1 and CDR2: MNHNS, SASEGT. V was clipped by 3 bases and J by 4 bases, with 12 bases between them. This clonotype originated in a male donor with ankylosing spondylitis. The specimen was blood, either unsorted or a sorted T cell fraction (not recorded which). The rearrangement links TRBV6-1 to TRBJ1-1; D call uncertain. The CDR3 sequence is CASSEWRDPTEAFF. DNA for the CDR3: TGTGCCAGCAGTGAGTGGAGGGATCCCACTGAAGCTTTCTTT.